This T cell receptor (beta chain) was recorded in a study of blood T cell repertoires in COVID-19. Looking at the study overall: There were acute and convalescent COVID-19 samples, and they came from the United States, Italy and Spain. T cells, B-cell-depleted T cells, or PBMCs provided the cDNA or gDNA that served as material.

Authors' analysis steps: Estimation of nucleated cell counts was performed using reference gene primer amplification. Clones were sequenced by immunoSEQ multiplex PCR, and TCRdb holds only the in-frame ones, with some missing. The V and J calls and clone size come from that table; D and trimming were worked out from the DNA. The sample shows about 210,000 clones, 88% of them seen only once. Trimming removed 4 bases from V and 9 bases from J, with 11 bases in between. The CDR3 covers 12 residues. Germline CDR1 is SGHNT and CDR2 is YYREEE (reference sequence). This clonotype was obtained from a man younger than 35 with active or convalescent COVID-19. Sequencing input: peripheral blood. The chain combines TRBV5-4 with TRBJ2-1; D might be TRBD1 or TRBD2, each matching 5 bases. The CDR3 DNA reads TGTGCCAGCAGCCTGGGACGGGGTGAGCAGTTCTTC. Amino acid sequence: CASSLGRGEQFF.